Listed below are T cell receptor beta chains from one sample, sequenced in a study of T cell repertoires in cytomegalovirus infection. Using its own MiXCR run on the reads, TCRdb lists one record per CDR3 protein. The sample includes about 400,000 distinct CDR3 sequences, over 15% of them seen just once. The sequencing input was PBMCs. The receptors were sampled from a human donor in good health (CMV status not recorded). Some clones in this sample may be carry-over from other donors' samples. The CDR3 runs from the conserved cysteine through the conserved F or W. The D gene is left open where the match is weak. Expanded clones are given a class, and other clones once, few, many or no size at all.

D	V	size	J	CDR3	DNA
NA	TRBV20-1	NA	TRBJ2-7	CSASPPGRYEQYF	TGCAGTGCTAGCCCCCCAGGGAGGTACGAGCAGTACTTC
NA	TRBV27	NA	TRBJ2-7	CASRDGDSYEQYF	TGTGCCAGCAGGGACGGCGACTCCTACGAGCAGTACTTC
NA	TRBV29-1	NA	TRBJ1-1	CSCGVDTEAFF	TGCAGCTGTGGGGTGGACACTGAAGCTTTCTTT
TRBD1	TRBV7-2	many	TRBJ1-4	CACSGGVNEKLFF	TGTGCCTGTTCAGGGGGTGTTAATGAAAAACTGTTTTTT
TRBD1	TRBV10-3	NA	TRBJ2-5	CAISESSGGEETQYF	TGTGCCATCAGTGAGTCCTCAGGGGGTGAAGAGACCCAGTACTTC
NA	TRBV20-1	NA	TRBJ2-7	CSASMTGFTYEQYF	TGCAGTGCTAGCATGACGGGGTTCACCTACGAGCAGTACTTC
NA	TRBV7-2	many	TRBJ1-1	CASSSSGVYYTEAFF	TGTGCCAGCAGCTCGTCCGGGGTTTATTATACTGAAGCTTTCTTT
NA	TRBV7-2	many	TRBJ2-1	CASSFQFLATAQFF	TGTGCCAGCAGCTTCCAATTTCTAGCGACCGCCCAGTTCTTC
NA	TRBV5-1	NA	TRBJ1-5	CASSLESGGGQPQHF	TGCGCCAGCAGCTTGGAAAGCGGAGGGGGTCAGCCCCAGCATTTT
NA	TRBV7-2	NA	TRBJ2-1	CASSHRQEYNEQFF	TGTGCCAGCAGCCACCGACAGGAGTACAATGAGCAGTTCTTC
TRBD1	TRBV7-2	many	TRBJ2-1	CASSSGPGQGLNEQFF	TGTGCCAGCAGCTCCGGACCGGGACAGGGGCTGAATGAGCAGTTCTTC
TRBD1	TRBV14	NA	TRBJ1-2	CASSPPDRVGGYGYTF	TGTGCCAGCAGCCCTCCCGACAGGGTCGGGGGCTATGGCTACACCTTC
NA	TRBV7-2	NA	TRBJ2-1	CASSASLGEQFF	TGTGCCAGCAGCGCATCATTGGGTGAGCAGTTCTTC
NA	TRBV19	NA	TRBJ1-5	CASTGGRPHQPQHF	TGTGCCAGTACGGGAGGCCGGCCTCATCAGCCCCAGCATTTT
NA	TRBV5-5	NA	TRBJ1-2	CASSLESFYGYTF	TGTGCCAGCAGCCTTGAAAGCTTCTATGGCTACACCTTC
NA	TRBV2	few	TRBJ1-1	CASSVRNTEAFF	TGTGCCAGCAGTGTAAGGAACACTGAAGCTTTCTTT
TRBD2	TRBV4-1	NA	TRBJ2-3	CASSQEGLGHTDTQYF	TGCGCCAGCAGCCAAGAGGGACTAGGACACACAGATACGCAGTATTTT
TRBD2	TRBV20-1	NA	TRBJ2-3	CSAPLAGGGDTQYF	TGCAGTGCTCCACTAGCGGGGGGGGGGGATACGCAGTATTTT
NA	TRBV20-1	few	TRBJ2-1	CSARDLNEQFF	TGCAGTGCTAGAGATCTGAATGAGCAGTTCTTC
NA	TRBV4-3	NA	TRBJ2-1	CASSQLGFYNEQFF	TGCGCCAGCAGCCAACTCGGCTTTTACAATGAGCAGTTCTTC
NA	TRBV12-3/TRBV12-4	NA	TRBJ2-3	CASSYGSTDTQYF	TGTGCCAGCAGTTACGGATCCACAGATACGCAGTATTTT
NA	TRBV3-1	once	TRBJ2-1	CASSQDFPSGPNEQFF	TGTGCCAGCAGCCAAGATTTCCCTAGTGGCCCCAATGAGCAGTTCTTC
TRBD1	TRBV28	few	TRBJ1-2	CASSLLDRAGYGYTF	TGTGCCAGCAGTTTACTGGACAGGGCAGGCTATGGCTACACCTTC
NA	TRBV2	NA	TRBJ2-3	CASSVGPGLTDTQYF	TGTGCCAGCAGTGTCGGGCCAGGGTTGACAGATACGCAGTATTTT
TRBD1	TRBV7-8	many	TRBJ2-1	CASSPPGTGAVEQFF	TGTGCCAGCAGCCCACCCGGGACAGGGGCGGTTGAGCAGTTCTTC
NA	TRBV7-2	many	TRBJ2-3	CASSLAGDRYF	TGTGCCAGCAGCTTAGCCGGGGACCGGTATTTT
NA	TRBV7-9	NA	TRBJ2-2	CASSPDGGELFF	TGTGCCAGCAGCCCCGATGGAGGGGAGCTGTTTTTT
NA	TRBV5-1	NA	TRBJ2-4	CASSPRVPKNIQYF	TGCGCCAGCAGTCCTAGGGTGCCCAAAAACATTCAGTACTTC
TRBD2	TRBV7-2	few	TRBJ2-3	CASSFTSGAVTDTQYF	TGTGCCAGCAGCTTCACTAGCGGGGCCGTCACAGATACGCAGTATTTT
NA	TRBV29-1	few	TRBJ1-5	CSVSQGGTPQHF	TGCAGCGTGAGTCAGGGAGGTACGCCCCAGCATTTT
NA	TRBV6-5	few	TRBJ2-1	CASSYSRAYNEQFF	TGTGCCAGCAGTTACTCCCGGGCCTACAATGAGCAGTTCTTC
NA	TRBV7-2	many	TRBJ2-7	CASSSRSGTLSYEQYF	TGTGCCAGCAGCTCGCGGTCCGGGACACTCTCCTACGAGCAGTACTTC
NA	TRBV3-1	few	TRBJ1-4	CASSQDLTDSNEKLFF	TGTGCCAGCAGCCAAGATTTAACGGATTCTAATGAAAAACTGTTTTTT
NA	TRBV7-2	NA	TRBJ2-2	CASSPVRGGELFF	TGTGCCAGCAGCCCAGTCCGTGGAGGGGAGCTGTTTTTT
NA	TRBV12-3/TRBV12-4	few	TRBJ1-3	CASRSPAGTTIYF	TGTGCCAGCAGGTCCCCCGCGGGTACCACCATATATTTT
TRBD1	TRBV3-1	NA	TRBJ1-4	CASSRQGPTTNEKLFF	TGTGCCAGCAGCCGACAGGGCCCGACAACTAATGAAAAACTGTTTTTT
NA	TRBV19	NA	TRBJ2-1	CASTSRDFGGDEQFF	TGTGCCAGTACCTCCCGGGATTTCGGCGGGGATGAGCAGTTCTTC
NA	TRBV2	few	TRBJ2-2	CASIRLTNTGELFF	TGTGCCAGCATTAGATTAACGAACACCGGGGAGCTGTTTTTT
TRBD2	TRBV10-3	NA	TRBJ2-3	CAISPTGAGADTQYF	TGTGCCATCAGCCCCACTGGAGCGGGGGCTGATACGCAGTATTTT
NA	TRBV10-3	few	TRBJ1-1	CAIRRIGDTEAFF	TGTGCCATCAGAAGGATTGGGGACACTGAAGCTTTCTTT
TRBD2	TRBV7-2	many	TRBJ2-7	CASSFQAGESEEQYF	TGTGCCAGCAGCTTTCAAGCGGGAGAATCGGAAGAGCAGTACTTC
NA	TRBV15	many	TRBJ2-4	CATSREGAGAKNIQYF	TGTGCCACCAGCAGAGAGGGGGCGGGAGCCAAAAACATTCAGTACTTC
NA	TRBV7-8	many	TRBJ1-1	CASSSTGEAFF	TGTGCCAGCAGCTCCACCGGAGAAGCTTTCTTT
TRBD1	TRBV5-4	few	TRBJ1-2	CASSFGTGHYGYTF	TGTGCCAGCAGCTTCGGGACAGGACACTATGGCTACACCTTC
TRBD2	TRBV5-4	NA	TRBJ2-5	CASSLTSGGQQETQYF	TGTGCCAGCAGCCTGACTAGCGGGGGCCAACAAGAGACCCAGTACTTC
TRBD1	TRBV4-2	many	TRBJ1-5	CASSQTTGRRGPSQPQHF	TGTGCCAGCAGCCAAACTACGGGTCGGAGGGGGCCCAGTCAGCCCCAGCATTTT